This T cell receptor beta chain emerged from a study of blood T cell repertoires in COVID-19. Study-wide context: Italy, Spain and the United States were the sources of the convalescent and acute COVID-19 samples. T cells, B-cell-depleted T cells, or PBMCs provided the cDNA or gDNA that served as material.

As processed by the authors: Estimated nucleated cell counts came from reference gene primer amplification. TCRdb keeps only in-frame clones here, not all; method: immunoSEQ multiplex PCR. For V, J and clone size, that table is used; D and trimming come from the DNA. The table lists around 60,000 clones, around nine tenths of them singletons, with more than 3% in the top ten. Input material: peripheral blood. This TCR derives from a human donor in a cohort sampled during active COVID-19.

The CDR3 sequence is CASSITTGSGGYTF. In nucleotides, the CDR3 is TGTGCCAGTAGTATAACGACGGGAAGCGGTGGCTACACCTTC. This chain uses TRBV19 with TRBJ1-2; D remains unclear. Germline V gene lookup returns CDR1 LNHDA and CDR2 SQIVND (reference sequence). V lost 2 bases, J lost 7 bases, and 14 bases lay in between. The CDR3 is 14 residues long.